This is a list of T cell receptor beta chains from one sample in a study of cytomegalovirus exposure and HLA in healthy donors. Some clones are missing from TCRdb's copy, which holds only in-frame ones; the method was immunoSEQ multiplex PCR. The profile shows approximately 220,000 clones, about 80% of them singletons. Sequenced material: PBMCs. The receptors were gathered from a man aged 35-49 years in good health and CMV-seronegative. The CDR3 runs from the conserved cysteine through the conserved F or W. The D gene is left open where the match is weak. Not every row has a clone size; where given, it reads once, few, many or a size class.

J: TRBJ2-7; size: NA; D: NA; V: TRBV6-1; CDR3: CASSDRYEQYF; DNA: TGTGCCAGCAGTGACAGATACGAGCAGTACTTC
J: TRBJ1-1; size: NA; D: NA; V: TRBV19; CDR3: CASSSRNTEAFF; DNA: TGTGCCAGTAGTTCGAGGAACACTGAAGCTTTCTTT
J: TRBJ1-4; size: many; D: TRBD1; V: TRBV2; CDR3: CASREQGQGEKLFF; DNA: TGTGCCAGCAGGGAACAGGGGCAGGGGGAAAAACTGTTTTTT
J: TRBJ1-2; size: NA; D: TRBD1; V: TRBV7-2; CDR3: CASSTGQGPYGYTF; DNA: TGTGCCAGCAGCACGGGACAGGGACCCTATGGCTACACCTTC
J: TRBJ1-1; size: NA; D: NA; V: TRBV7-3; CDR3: CASSPGTEAFF; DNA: TGTGCCAGCAGCCCAGGGACTGAAGCTTTCTTT
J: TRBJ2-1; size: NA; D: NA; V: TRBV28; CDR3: CASSLESPGSYNEQFF; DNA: TGTGCCAGCAGTTTAGAAAGTCCCGGCTCCTACAATGAGCAGTTCTTC
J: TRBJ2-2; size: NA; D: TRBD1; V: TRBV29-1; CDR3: CSGRDSYTGELFF; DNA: TGCAGCGGCCGGGACAGTTACACCGGGGAGCTGTTTTTT
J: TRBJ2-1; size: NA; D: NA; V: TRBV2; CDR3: CATTLTRGYNEQFF; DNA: TGTGCCACTACCCTAACTCGGGGTTACAATGAGCAGTTCTTC
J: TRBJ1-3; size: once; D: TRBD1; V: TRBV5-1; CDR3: CASRARQGTSGNTIYF; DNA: TGCGCCAGCAGGGCCCGACAGGGGACCTCTGGAAACACCATATATTTT
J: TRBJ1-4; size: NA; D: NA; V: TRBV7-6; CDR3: CASSLGRGATNEKLFF; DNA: TGTGCCAGCAGCTTGGGTCGGGGGGCAACTAATGAAAAACTGTTTTTT
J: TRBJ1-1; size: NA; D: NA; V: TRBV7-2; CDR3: CASSLSPNPRDLWSEAFF; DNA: TGTGCCAGCAGCTTATCGCCCAACCCCAGGGATTTATGGTCGGAGGCTTTCTTT
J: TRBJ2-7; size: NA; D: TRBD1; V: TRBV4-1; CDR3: CASSQRQGDWSYEQYF; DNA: TGCGCCAGCAGCCAACGACAGGGGGACTGGTCCTACGAGCAGTACTTC
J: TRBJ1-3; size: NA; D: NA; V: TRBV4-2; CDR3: CASSQDLAWDTGNTIYF; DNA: TGTGCCAGCAGCCAAGATCTAGCCTGGGATACTGGAAACACCATATATTTT
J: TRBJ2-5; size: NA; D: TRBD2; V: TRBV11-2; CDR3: CASSNLLASGETQYF; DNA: TGTGCCAGCAGTAACCTACTAGCGTCCGGGGAGACCCAGTACTTC
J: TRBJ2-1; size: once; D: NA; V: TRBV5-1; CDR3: CASSLVRGSNEQFF; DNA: TGCGCCAGCAGCTTGGTTCGTGGGAGTAATGAGCAGTTCTTC
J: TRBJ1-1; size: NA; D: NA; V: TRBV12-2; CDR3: CASRFSGIVLNTEAFF; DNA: TGTGCAAGTCGCTTCTCAGGGATAGTACTGAACACTGAAGCTTTCTTT
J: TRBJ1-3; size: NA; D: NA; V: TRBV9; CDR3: CASSVTGSGNTIYF; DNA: TGTGCCAGCAGCGTAACCGGCTCTGGAAACACCATATATTTT
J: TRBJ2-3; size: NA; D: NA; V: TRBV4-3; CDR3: CASSQARDTQYF; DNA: TGCGCCAGCAGCCAAGCTCGGGATACGCAGTATTTT
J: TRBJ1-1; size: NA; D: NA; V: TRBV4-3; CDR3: CASSQDPSEAFF; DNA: TGCGCCAGCAGCCAAGATCCGTCTGAAGCTTTCTTT
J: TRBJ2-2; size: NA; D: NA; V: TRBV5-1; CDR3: CASSLVPSRNTGELFF; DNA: TGCGCCAGCAGCTTGGTTCCTAGCAGGAACACCGGGGAGCTGTTTTTT
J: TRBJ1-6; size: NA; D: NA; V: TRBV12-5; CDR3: CASGIPDTSNSPLHF; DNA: TGTGCTAGTGGCATACCCGACACATCCAATTCACCCCTCCACTTT
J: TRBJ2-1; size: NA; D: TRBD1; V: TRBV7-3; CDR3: CASSSDRGGYNEQFF; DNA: TGTGCCAGCAGCTCCGACAGGGGCGGATACAATGAGCAGTTCTTC
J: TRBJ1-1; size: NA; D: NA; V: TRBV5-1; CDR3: CASSLGTDNTEAFF; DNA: TGCGCCAGCAGCTTGGGCACAGATAACACTGAAGCTTTCTTT
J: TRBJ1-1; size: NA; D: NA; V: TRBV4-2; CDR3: CASSQVSENTEAFF; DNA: TGTGCCAGCAGCCAAGTCAGCGAGAACACTGAAGCTTTCTTT
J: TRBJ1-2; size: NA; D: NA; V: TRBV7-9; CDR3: CASSLEGGAGYTF; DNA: TGTGCCAGCAGCTTAGAAGGGGGGGCTGGCTACACCTTC
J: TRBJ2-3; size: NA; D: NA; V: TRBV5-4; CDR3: CASSSINRGGTDTQYF; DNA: TGTGCCAGCAGCTCAATAAACAGGGGAGGAACAGATACGCAGTATTTT
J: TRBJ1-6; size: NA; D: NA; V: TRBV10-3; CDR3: CAIRQGNSPLHF; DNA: TGTGCCATCAGGCAGGGTAATTCACCCCTCCACTTT
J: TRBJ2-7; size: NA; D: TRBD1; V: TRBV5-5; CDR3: CASSLTPGTGAYEQYF; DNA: TGTGCCAGCAGCTTGACTCCCGGGACAGGGGCCTACGAGCAGTACTTC
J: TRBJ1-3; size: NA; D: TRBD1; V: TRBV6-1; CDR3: CASSTGTAFGNTIYF; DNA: TGTGCCAGCAGCACCGGGACAGCGTTTGGAAACACCATATATTTT
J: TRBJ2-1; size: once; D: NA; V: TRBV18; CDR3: CASSRTAYNEQFF; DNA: TGTGCCAGCTCGCGGACAGCCTACAATGAGCAGTTCTTC
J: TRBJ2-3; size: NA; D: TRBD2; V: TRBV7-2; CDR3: CASSHGLAGAHTQYF; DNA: TGTGCCAGCAGCCACGGACTAGCGGGGGCCCATACGCAGTATTTT
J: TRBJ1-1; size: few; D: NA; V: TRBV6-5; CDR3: CASREDWRNTEAFF; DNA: TGTGCCAGCAGGGAGGATTGGCGGAACACTGAAGCTTTCTTT
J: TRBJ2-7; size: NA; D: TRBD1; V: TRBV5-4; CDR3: CASSLGGQGSYEQYF; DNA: TGTGCCAGCAGCTTGGGGGGACAGGGTTCCTACGAGCAGTACTTC
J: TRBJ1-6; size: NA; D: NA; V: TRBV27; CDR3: CASSSLESPLHF; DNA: TGTGCCAGCAGTTCCCTGGAGTCACCCCTCCACTTT
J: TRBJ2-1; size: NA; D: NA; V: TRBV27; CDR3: CASSPATGRVRQFF; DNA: TGTGCCAGCAGTCCAGCGACGGGCAGGGTTAGGCAGTTCTTC
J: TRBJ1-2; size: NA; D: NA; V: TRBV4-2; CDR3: CASSQDGSPDSNYGYTF; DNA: TGTGCCAGCAGCCAAGATGGCTCTCCAGACTCTAACTATGGCTACACCTTC
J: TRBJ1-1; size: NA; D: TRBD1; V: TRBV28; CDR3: CASSYPQGGGTEAFF; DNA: TGTGCCAGCAGTTACCCACAGGGGGGTGGCACTGAAGCTTTCTTT
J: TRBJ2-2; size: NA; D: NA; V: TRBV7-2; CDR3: CASSLIQGSAGELFF; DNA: TGTGCCAGCAGCTTAATCCAGGGAAGTGCCGGGGAGCTGTTTTTT
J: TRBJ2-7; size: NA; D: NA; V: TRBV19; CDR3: CASRTQVSSYEQYF; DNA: TGTGCCAGTAGGACCCAGGTGAGCTCCTACGAGCAGTACTTC
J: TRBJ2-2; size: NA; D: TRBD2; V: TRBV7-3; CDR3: CASSLHGGSGTGELFF; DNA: TGTGCCAGCAGCCTCCACGGGGGGTCGGGGACCGGGGAGCTGTTTTTT
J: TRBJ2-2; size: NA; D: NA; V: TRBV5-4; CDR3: CASSLTLAMNTGELFF; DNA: TGTGCCAGCAGCTTGACCCTAGCGATGAACACCGGGGAGCTGTTTTTT
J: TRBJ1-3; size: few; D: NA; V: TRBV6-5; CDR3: CASSLRVGNTIYF; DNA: TGTGCCAGCAGTTTGCGGGTAGGAAACACCATATATTTT
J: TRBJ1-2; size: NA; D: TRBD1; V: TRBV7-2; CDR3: CASSFRDRGSGYTF; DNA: TGTGCCAGCAGTTTCCGGGACAGGGGCTCTGGCTACACCTTC
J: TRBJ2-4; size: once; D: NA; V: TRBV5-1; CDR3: CASSPGDLAKNIQYF; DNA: TGCGCCAGCAGCCCGGGAGACCTAGCCAAAAACATTCAGTACTTC
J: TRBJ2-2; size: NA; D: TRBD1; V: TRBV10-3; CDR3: CAIGTGETGELFF; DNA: TGTGCCATCGGGACAGGGGAGACCGGGGAGCTGTTTTTT
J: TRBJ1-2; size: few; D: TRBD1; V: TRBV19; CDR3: CASSRGQGASGYGYTF; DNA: TGTGCCAGTAGTCGAGGACAGGGGGCCTCCGGCTATGGCTACACCTTC
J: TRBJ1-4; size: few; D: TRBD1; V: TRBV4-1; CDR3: CASTRTGRDEKLFF; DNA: TGCGCCAGCACCCGGACAGGGAGGGATGAAAAACTGTTTTTT
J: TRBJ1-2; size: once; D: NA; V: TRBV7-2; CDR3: CASRGGANYGYTF; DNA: TGTGCCAGCCGGGGGGGGGCAAACTATGGCTACACCTTC
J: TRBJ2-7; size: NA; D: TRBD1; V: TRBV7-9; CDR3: CSSSLQGARINEQYF; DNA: TGTTCCAGCAGCTTACAGGGGGCAAGGATAAACGAGCAGTACTTC
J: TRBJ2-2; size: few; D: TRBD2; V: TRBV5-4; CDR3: CASSLKRERTGELFF; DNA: TGTGCCAGCAGCTTAAAGCGGGAGAGGACCGGGGAGCTGTTTTTT
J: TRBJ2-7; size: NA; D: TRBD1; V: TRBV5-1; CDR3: CASSLDRGEQYF; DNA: TGCGCCAGCAGCTTGGACAGGGGCGAGCAGTACTTC
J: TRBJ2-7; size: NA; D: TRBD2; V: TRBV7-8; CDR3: CASSLAGGRYEQYF; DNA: TGTGCCAGCAGCCTAGCGGGAGGCCGGTACGAGCAGTACTTC
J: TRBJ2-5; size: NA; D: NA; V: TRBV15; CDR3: CATSSETGTWETQYF; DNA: TGTGCCACCAGCAGTGAGACTGGGACTTGGGAGACCCAGTACTTC
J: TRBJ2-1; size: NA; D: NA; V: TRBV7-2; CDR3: CASSLARGSGRYNEQFF; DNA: TGTGCCAGCAGCTTAGCGCGGGGTAGCGGAAGATACAATGAGCAGTTCTTC
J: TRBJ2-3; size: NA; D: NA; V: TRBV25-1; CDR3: CASKSGYGIGTDTQYF; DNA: TGTGCCAGCAAATCGGGGTATGGCATAGGCACAGATACGCAGTATTTT